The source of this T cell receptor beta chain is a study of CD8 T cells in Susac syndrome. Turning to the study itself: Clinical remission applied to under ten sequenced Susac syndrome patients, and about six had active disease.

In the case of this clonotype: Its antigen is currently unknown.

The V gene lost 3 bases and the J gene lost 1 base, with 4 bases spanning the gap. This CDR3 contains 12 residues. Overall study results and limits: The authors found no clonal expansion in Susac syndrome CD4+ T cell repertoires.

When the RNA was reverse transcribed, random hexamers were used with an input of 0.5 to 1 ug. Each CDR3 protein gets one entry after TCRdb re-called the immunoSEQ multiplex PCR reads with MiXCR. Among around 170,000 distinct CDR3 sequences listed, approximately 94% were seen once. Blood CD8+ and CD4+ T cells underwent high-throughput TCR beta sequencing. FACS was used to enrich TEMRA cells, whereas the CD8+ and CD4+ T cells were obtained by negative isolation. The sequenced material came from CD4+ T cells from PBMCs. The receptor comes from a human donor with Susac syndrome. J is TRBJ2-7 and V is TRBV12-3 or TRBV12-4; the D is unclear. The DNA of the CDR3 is TGTGCCAGCAGTTTTCGGTCCTACGAGCAGTACTTC. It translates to CASSFRSYEQYF.